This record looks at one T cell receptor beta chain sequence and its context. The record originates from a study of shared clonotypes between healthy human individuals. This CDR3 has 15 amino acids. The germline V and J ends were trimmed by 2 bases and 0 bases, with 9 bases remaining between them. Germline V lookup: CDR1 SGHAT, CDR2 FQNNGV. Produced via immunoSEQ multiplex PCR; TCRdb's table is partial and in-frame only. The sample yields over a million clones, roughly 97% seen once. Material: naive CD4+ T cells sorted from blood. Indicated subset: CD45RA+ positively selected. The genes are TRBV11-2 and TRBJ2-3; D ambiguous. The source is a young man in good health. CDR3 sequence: CASSLSGSSTDTQYF. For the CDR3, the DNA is TGTGCCAGCAGCTTATCTGGTTCTAGCACAGATACGCAGTATTTT.